Each of the 8 T cell receptor beta chains below was sequenced from the same sample in a study of PD-L1 blockade in urothelial cancer. Time point described: peripheral blood 6 weeks after treatment start. The table came from immunoSEQ multiplex PCR; TCRdb's copy has only in-frame clones and leaves some out. The sample yields about 25,000 clones, roughly 84% seen once. The sample in question was PBMCs, obtained around atezolizumab (anti-PD-L1) treatment. The source is a man between 65 and 79 years old with urothelial cancer.

Of note for this clone: At one end, the junction sequence differs from germline, possibly due to a read error. The CDR3 here is CASSLASGSIYEQYF. The CDR3 DNA reads TGTGCTAGCAGCTTAGCTAGCGGGAGTATCTACGAGCAGTACTTC. This chain joins TRBV7-7 and TRBJ2-7, with 10 nucleotides matching TRBD2. Per germline, CDR1 SSHAT and CDR2 FNYEAQ (reference sequence). The CDR3 is 15 residues long.

This rearrangement joins TRBV27 to TRBJ2-3, with no clear D. Germline assignment: CDR1 MNHEY and CDR2 SMNVEV (reference sequence). V was shortened by 2 bases and J by 2 bases, with 5 bases between the two germline ends. The CDR3 has 13 amino acids. CDR3 sequence (DNA): TGTGCCAGCAGTTTACCTAACACAGATACGCAGTATTTT. Amino acid sequence: CASSLPNTDTQYF.

The rearrangement joins TRBV27 to TRBJ2-7, with TRBD1 as a possible D gene (5 bases). This CDR3 has 16 amino acids. Trimming removed 5 bases at V and 2 bases at J, with 19 bases between. Germline values: CDR1 MNHEY, CDR2 SMNVEV (reference sequence). The CDR3 is CASSLTIGVYPYEQYF. The DNA for the CDR3 is TGTGCCAGCAGTCTCACGATAGGGGTATATCCCTACGAGCAGTACTTC.

J is TRBJ2-1 and V is TRBV27; TRBD2 might be the D (7 bases). Trimming took off 6 bases at V and 9 bases at J, with 9 bases between the two ends. The germline V gene encodes CDR1 MNHEY and CDR2 SMNVEV (reference sequence). This CDR3 spans 11 amino acids. CDR3 loop: CASRRGGEQFF. The CDR3 nucleotides read TGTGCCAGCAGAAGGGGGGGTGAGCAGTTCTTC.

The chain employs TRBV28 and TRBJ2-5; D perhaps matches TRBD1 (6 bases). CDR3 length: 15 residues. Germline values: CDR1 MDHEN, CDR2 SYDVKM. V dropped 2 bases and J dropped 7 bases, with 17 bases sitting between them. The CDR3 region is CASSLRLPGHRTQYF. The CDR3 region has the DNA TGTGCCAGCAGTTTACGACTCCCGGGACACCGGACCCAGTACTTC.

This clone occurred a few times. The genes are TRBV6-1 and TRBJ1-5; 8 positions match TRBD1. Losses at the gene ends were 1 base for V and 6 bases for J; bases not matched to a gene: 2. Germline lookup yields CDR1 MNHNS and CDR2 SASEGT. This CDR3 has 14 residues. The CDR3 region has the DNA TGTGCCAGCAGTGAAGACAGGGGGAGTCAGCCCCAGCATTTT. This sequence encodes CASSEDRGSQPQHF.

V is TRBV7-2 and J is TRBJ2-7, with 8 nucleotides matching TRBD2. There are 14 residues in the CDR3. Germline loops: CDR1 SGHTA, CDR2 FQGNSA. The V gene end was trimmed by 1 base and the J gene end by 3 bases; junction bases not matched to a gene: 2. The CDR3 reads CASSLVAGYYEQYF. As DNA, the CDR3 is TGTGCCAGCAGCTTAGTAGCGGGGTACTACGAGCAGTACTTC.

The V gene is TRBV4-2, the J gene TRBJ1-5; D is unresolved. V dropped 2 bases and J dropped 4 bases, with 3 bases sitting between them. The CDR3 is made up of 12 amino acids. CDR1 is LGHNA and CDR2 is YNFKEQ in the germline V gene. Written as DNA, the CDR3 is TGTGCCAGCAGCCAATTAAATCAGCCCCAGCATTTT. Its protein product is CASSQLNQPQHF.